This T cell receptor (beta chain) was captured in a study of blood T cells in healthy people across ages. General study points: There was a strong correlation between TCR beta diversity and naive T cell percentage.

CDR3 length: 14 amino acids. CDR1 SGHTA and CDR2 FQGNSA come from the germline V gene. Trimming removed 4 bases from V and 8 bases from J, with 14 bases in between. Through a sample-barcoded 5' primer and a J-beta primer mix, a second PCR was run for 7 to 11 cycles. TCRdb passed the 5' RACE reads through MiXCR, listing each CDR3 protein once. The table has about 1 million distinct CDR3 sequences, about 25% seen once. As regards this clonotype: Its antigen is not identified.

The sample also formed part of further work on T cells of mothers and their children. This second study notes: Five or six children, together with their three healthy Caucasian mothers, made up the donors.

This chain links TRBV7-2 with TRBJ1-4; D is uncertain. Sequenced material: blood. The TCR comes from a girl under 10 years old in good health. The DNA of the CDR3 is TGTGCCAGCAGCTGGCGCGGCGGTGAAGAAAAACTGTTTTTT. Its protein is CASSWRGGEEKLFF. Complete variable domain (other parts from reference TRBV7-2 and TRBJ1-4): GAGVSQSPSNKVTEKGKDVELRCDPISGHTALYWYRQSLGQGLEFLIYFQGNSAPDKSGLPSDRFSAERTGGSVSTLTIQRTQQEDSAVYLCASSWRGGEEKLFFGSGTQLSVL.